This T cell receptor (beta chain) came from a study of blood T cell repertoires in COVID-19. Study information: Samples taken during acute and convalescent COVID-19 were collected in the United States, Italy and Spain.

Germline CDR1 SGHRS, CDR2 YFSETQ. V dropped 0 bases and J dropped 10 bases, with 10 bases sitting between them. The CDR3 runs 13 residues. Per the study methods: Nucleated cell number was recorded as an estimate derived from reference gene primer amplification. The method was immunoSEQ multiplex PCR; TCRdb's version includes in-frame clones alone and lacks a portion of them. D and trimming were read from the DNA, whereas the V and J calls and clone size are those reported in that table. The repertoire has 300,000 to 400,000 clones, around 87% of them found once; the top ten carry under 6.5%. The chain joins TRBV5-1 to TRBJ1-4; no clear D. The receptor's source is a woman between 50 and 59 years old with COVID-19, enrolled during active disease. Sequencing was performed on peripheral blood. For the CDR3, the DNA is TGCGCCAGCAGCTTGGAACACAGCGGAAAACTGTTTTTT. Translated, it gives CASSLEHSGKLFF.